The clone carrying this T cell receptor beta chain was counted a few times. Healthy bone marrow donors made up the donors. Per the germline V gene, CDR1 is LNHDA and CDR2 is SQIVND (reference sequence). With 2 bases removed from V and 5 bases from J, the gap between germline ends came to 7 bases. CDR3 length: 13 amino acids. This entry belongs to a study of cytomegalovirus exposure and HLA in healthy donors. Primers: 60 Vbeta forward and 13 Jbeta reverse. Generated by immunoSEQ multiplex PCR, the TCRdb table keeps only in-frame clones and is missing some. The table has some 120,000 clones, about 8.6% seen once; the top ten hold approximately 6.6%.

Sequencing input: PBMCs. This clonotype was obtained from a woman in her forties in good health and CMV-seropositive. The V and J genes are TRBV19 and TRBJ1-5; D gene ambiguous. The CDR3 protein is CASSILSDQPQHF. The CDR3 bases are TGTGCCAGTAGTATACTGTCGGATCAGCCCCAGCATTTT.